These 5 T cell receptor beta chains came from one sample sequenced in a study of neurological immune-mediated disorders. TCRdb reprocessed the 5' RACE reads with MiXCR, giving one entry per CDR3 protein. Here the sample spans some 120,000 distinct CDR3 sequences, roughly 3.2% being singletons. Sequenced sample: PBMCs. Receptor source: a woman in her twenties or thirties with multiple sclerosis.

This clonotype was counted many times. The chain links TRBV5-1 to TRBJ1-3; 12 positions match TRBD1. This CDR3 spans 18 amino acids. Germline lookup yields CDR1 SGHRS and CDR2 YFSETQ. The V and J ends lost 5 bases and 3 bases, in that order; junction bases with no gene match: 12. The CDR3 sequence: CASRPGTGGPPLGNTIYF. The CDR3 region has the DNA TGCGCCAGCAGGCCCGGGACAGGGGGCCCACCTCTTGGAAACACCATATATTTT.

Many counts were recorded for this clonotype. This rearrangement joins TRBV5-1 to TRBJ1-4; weak D call: TRBD1 (5 bases). The CDR3 sequence is 15 residues long. Germline V gene sequence: CDR1 SGHRS, CDR2 YFSETQ. Trimming took 4 bases from V and 5 from J, leaving 15 bases between them. CDR3 nucleotides: TGCGCCAGCAGCCGGACCCGGGGGGTCAATGAAAAACTGTTTTTT. It yields the protein CASSRTRGVNEKLFF.

This clonotype was seen at least ten times. The rearrangement links TRBV6-5 to TRBJ1-4, with a weak D call TRBD1 (6 bases). Trimming stripped 2 bases from V and 8 bases from J, with 9 bases between. The CDR3 covers 13 residues. Germline CDR1 and CDR2: MNHEY and SVGAGI. Here the CDR3 DNA reads TGTGCCAGCAGTTACGGTGGACAGGAAAAACTGTTTTTT. It specifies CASSYGGQEKLFF.

This clonotype was picked up many times. J is TRBJ2-6 and V is TRBV20-1; no clear D gene. The CDR3 has 16 residues. The V and J ends lost 0 bases and 0 bases respectively, with 9 bases between them. The V gene's germline CDR1 is DFQATT and CDR2 SNEGSKA (reference sequence). This CDR3 is CSARDGHSSGANVLTF. CDR3 nucleotide sequence: TGCAGTGCTAGAGATGGGCATAGCTCTGGGGCCAACGTCCTGACTTTC.

This clonotype was recorded many times. This chain's CDR3 is CASSLIFPVETQYF. CDR3 bases: TGTGCCAGCAGCTTAATCTTTCCGGTGGAGACCCAGTACTTC. The chain links TRBV7-9 to TRBJ2-5; unclear D gene. The CDR3 loop spans 14 amino acids. V was cut by 2 bases and J by 5 bases, with 12 bases left in between. CDR1 SEHNR and CDR2 FQNEAQ come from the germline V gene (reference sequence).